This is a list of T cell receptor beta chains from one sample in a study of identical twins. MiXCR, applied by TCRdb to the 5' RACE reads, yields one record per CDR3 protein. The sample includes about 810,000 distinct CDR3 sequences, roughly an eighth seen only once; the top ten take around 1.5%. The sample also formed part of further work on yellow fever vaccine responses in identical twins.

The source material was PBMCs. These receptors all come from a woman aged 18-35 years in good health. Both conserved end residues are part of each CDR3. The order of the fields is V gene, J gene, clone size, D gene, CDR3 protein, CDR3 DNA. D genes are given only for firm matches. Rows give clone size only sometimes, using once, few, many, or a class for an expanded clone.

TRBV19	TRBJ1-1	-	-	CASSTDTGEAFF	TGTGCCAGTAGTACGGACACCGGTGAAGCTTTCTTT
TRBV3-1	TRBJ1-1	many	-	CASSGTRNTEAFF	TGTGCCAGCAGCGGGACAAGGAACACTGAAGCTTTCTTT
TRBV5-1	TRBJ2-7	-	-	CASSRIIPSPGQPSEQYF	TGCGCCAGCAGCCGAATTATCCCCAGCCCGGGCCAGCCATCCGAGCAGTACTTC
TRBV20-1	TRBJ2-1	few	-	CSARGGVPSNEQFF	TGCAGTGCTAGGGGCGGGGTTCCCTCTAATGAGCAGTTCTTC
TRBV5-1	TRBJ2-2	few	TRBD2	CASSPLRGLPNTGELFF	TGCGCCAGCAGCCCGCTCCGGGGACTACCGAACACCGGGGAGCTGTTTTTT
TRBV11-2	TRBJ1-1	-	-	CASSSAPPEAFF	TGTGCCAGCAGCTCCGCCCCCCCTGAAGCTTTCTTT
TRBV4-2	TRBJ2-3	-	-	CASSQGSQIPTDTQYF	TGTGCCAGCAGCCAAGGTAGCCAGATCCCCACAGATACGCAGTATTTT
TRBV20-1	TRBJ1-1	many	TRBD1	CSAEGQGYEAFF	TGCAGTGCGGAGGGACAGGGCTATGAAGCTTTCTTT
TRBV6-5	TRBJ1-2	few	-	CASSPGALGGYGYTF	TGTGCCAGCAGCCCCGGGGCTTTGGGCGGATATGGCTACACCTTC
TRBV3-1	TRBJ2-5	few	TRBD1	CASSWGQVQGETQYF	TGTGCCAGCAGCTGGGGACAGGTTCAGGGGGAGACCCAGTACTTC
TRBV7-6	TRBJ2-7	few	-	CASSSLEGPPGEQYF	TGTGCCAGCAGCAGCCTTGAGGGGCCTCCTGGCGAGCAGTACTTC
TRBV12-3/TRBV12-4	TRBJ1-1	-	-	CASSPILTEAFF	TGTGCCAGCAGTCCCATTCTGACCGAAGCTTTCTTT
TRBV7-9	TRBJ2-2	-	-	CASYANTGELFF	TGTGCCAGCTACGCGAACACCGGGGAGCTGTTTTTT
TRBV19	TRBJ2-2	-	-	CASSPRRGNTGELFF	TGTGCCAGTAGCCCGAGGAGGGGGAACACCGGGGAGCTGTTTTTT
TRBV7-3	TRBJ2-1	many	TRBD2	CASSLFSGTNNEQFF	TGTGCCAGCAGCTTATTTAGCGGGACAAACAATGAGCAGTTCTTC
TRBV7-9	TRBJ2-7	-	-	CASSLEPRPAYEQYF	TGTGCCAGCAGCTTAGAGCCCAGACCGGCCTACGAGCAGTACTTC
TRBV28	TRBJ1-2	many	TRBD1	CASRHTGGGYGYTF	TGTGCCAGCAGGCACACAGGGGGCGGGTATGGCTACACCTTC
TRBV6-5	TRBJ2-2	-	TRBD2	CASSYSTSGGASGELFF	TGTGCCAGCAGTTACTCTACTAGCGGGGGGGCCTCCGGGGAGCTGTTTTTT
TRBV5-6	TRBJ2-1	-	-	CASSLGGYDYNEQFF	TGTGCCAGCAGCTTGGGTGGGTATGACTACAATGAGCAGTTCTTC
TRBV4-1	TRBJ2-2	-	-	CASSQNFPGGLAYTGELFF	TGCGCCAGCAGCCAAAACTTCCCAGGGGGGCTAGCCTACACCGGGGAGCTGTTTTTT
TRBV6-1	TRBJ2-1	few	-	CASSEVPRGQFF	TGTGCCAGCAGTGAAGTTCCCCGGGGGCAGTTCTTC
TRBV10-3	TRBJ1-5	few	-	CAISGQTNQPQHF	TGTGCCATCAGCGGACAGACCAATCAGCCCCAGCATTTT
TRBV27	TRBJ2-1	-	TRBD1	CASSQTGGRGYNEQFF	TGTGCCAGCAGTCAAACAGGGGGTCGAGGTTACAATGAGCAGTTCTTC
TRBV4-1	TRBJ1-5	many	-	CASSQDFGGGQPQHF	TGCGCCAGCAGCCAAGATTTTGGGGGAGGGCAGCCCCAGCATTTT
TRBV2	TRBJ2-1	-	TRBD1	CASSFEGQGAYNEQFF	TGTGCCAGCAGTTTCGAAGGTCAGGGGGCTTACAATGAGCAGTTCTTC
TRBV29-1	TRBJ2-7	few	TRBD2	CSVAPGLHYEQYF	TGCAGCGTCGCTCCGGGACTACATTACGAGCAGTACTTC
TRBV5-1	TRBJ2-4	-	TRBD1	CASSVMGQGLGIQYF	TGCGCCAGCAGCGTAATGGGACAGGGGTTGGGCATTCAGTACTTC
TRBV6-5	TRBJ2-2	-	TRBD1	CASSYWVTGGTGELFF	TGTGCCAGCAGTTACTGGGTGACAGGGGGGACCGGGGAGCTGTTTTTT
TRBV6-1	TRBJ2-1	few	TRBD1	CASRRTGTVSYNEQFF	TGTGCCAGCAGACGGACCGGGACAGTCTCCTACAATGAGCAGTTCTTC
TRBV9	TRBJ2-1	-	-	CASSVGVQTSYNEQFF	TGTGCCAGCAGCGTAGGGGTCCAAACCTCCTACAATGAGCAGTTCTTC
TRBV6-2/TRBV6-3	TRBJ2-4	few	TRBD1	CASSPTGVNIQYF	TGTGCCAGCAGTCCCACAGGGGTAAACATTCAGTACTTC
TRBV20-1	TRBJ1-3	-	-	CSAIEFENTIYF	TGCAGTGCTATAGAGTTTGAAAACACCATATATTTT
TRBV7-3	TRBJ2-2	few	-	CASSLIQGPTGELFF	TGTGCCAGCAGCTTAATACAGGGCCCGACCGGGGAGCTGTTTTTT
TRBV28	TRBJ1-3	few	-	CASIQGPISGNTIYF	TGTGCCAGCATCCAGGGCCCAATCTCTGGAAACACCATATATTTT